The 27 T cell receptor beta chains listed next were all sequenced from one sample in a study of blood T cell repertoires in COVID-19. Only in-frame clones appear in the TCRdb table, and some are missing; sequencing was by immunoSEQ multiplex PCR. This table has 200,000 to 300,000 clones, under 90% appearing once. Input material: peripheral blood. All receptors derive from a man in his fifties or sixties with acute or convalescent COVID-19.

This clone was detected once. V and J are TRBV21-1 and TRBJ1-1; TRBD1 reflects the table's D call only, with no check against the DNA. TRBV21-1 constitutes a pseudogene. The CDR3 runs to 18 residues. The CDR3 DNA reads TGTGCCAGCAGCACGGGGGACAGGGGGTCCGGGACGAACACTGAAGCTTTCTTT. The encoded protein is CASSTGDRGSGTNTEAFF.

The chain couples TRBV6-2 or TRBV6-3 to TRBJ2-7; D gene unclear. The CDR3 spans 14 residues. Germline V CDR1 and CDR2: MNHEY, SVGEGT. Trimming took 6 bases from V and 1 from J, leaving 13 bases between them. The CDR3 DNA is TGTGCCAGCAGCCTCAGGCGCCATTCCTACGAGCAGTACTTC. It codes for CASSLRRHSYEQYF.

This clone was observed a handful of times. This chain uses TRBV28 with TRBJ1-5; perhaps TRBD1 as D (5 bases). The germline V gene has CDR1 MDHEN and CDR2 SYDVKM. V was clipped by 5 bases and J by 0 bases, with 20 bases between them. The CDR3 has 18 amino acids. CDR3 amino acids: CASSALDSRVYSNQPQHF. The CDR3 nucleotides are TGTGCCAGCAGTGCTCTCGACAGCAGAGTCTATAGCAATCAGCCCCAGCATTTT. The full variable domain, rest sourced from reference TRBV28 and TRBJ1-5, is DVKVTQSSRYLVKRTGEKVFLECVQDMDHENMFWYRQDPGLGLRLIYFSYDVKMKEKGDIPEGYSVSREKKERFSLILESASTNQTSMYLCASSALDSRVYSNQPQHFGDGTRLSIL.

This clone was detected once. V is TRBV3-1 (or the pseudogene TRBV3-2) and J is TRBJ2-1; TRBD2 aligns across 7 bases. V shed 3 bases and J 4 bases; nucleotides not matched to a gene: 9. This CDR3 contains 16 residues. Germline-derived CDR1 and CDR2 are LGHDT and YNNKEL (reference sequence). The CDR3 region has the DNA TGTGCCAGCAGCCAGTACGGGGGGTCGGGATACAATGAGCAGTTCTTC. Translated, it gives CASSQYGGSGYNEQFF.

V gene TRBV11-2 combines with J gene TRBJ1-6; D might be TRBD1 (5 bases). The CDR3 totals 13 residues. V gave up 11 bases and J gave up 10 bases, with 18 bases separating them. Germline V gene sequence: CDR1 SGHAT, CDR2 FQNNGV. The CDR3 is CAFSGGDGSPLHF. For the CDR3, the DNA is TGTGCCTTCAGTGGGGGGGACGGATCACCCCTCCACTTT.

CDR3 amino acids: CASGGGATNEKLFF. The CDR3 coding sequence is TGTGCCAGCGGGGGGGGAGCAACTAATGAAAAACTGTTTTTT. This sequence joins TRBV28 and TRBJ1-4, with a possible D match to TRBD1 (5 bases). CDR1 is MDHEN and CDR2 is SYDVKM in the germline V gene. V was pared by 8 bases and J by 0 bases, with 10 bases between. The CDR3 length is 14 residues.

V gene TRBV27 combines with J gene TRBJ1-4, with D perhaps matching TRBD1 (5 bases). Per the germline V gene, CDR1 is MNHEY and CDR2 is SMNVEV (reference sequence). The V and J ends lost 2 bases and 0 bases respectively, with 10 bases between them. The CDR3 sequence is 16 residues long. The CDR3 is CASSLGGVPTNEKLFF. DNA of the CDR3: TGTGCCAGCAGTTTAGGGGGGGTCCCAACTAATGAAAAACTGTTTTTT.

This clone was recorded a few times. V and J are TRBV12-5 and TRBJ1-3; no definite D call. Per germline, CDR1 LGHNT and CDR2 FRNRAP. Trimming removed 6 bases at V and 0 bases at J, with 9 bases between. This CDR3 has 14 amino acids. In nucleotides, the CDR3 is TGTGCTAGTGGCTTATTCCGCTCTGGAAACACCATATATTTT. Translation gives CASGLFRSGNTIYF. Full variable domain (rest looked up from reference TRBV12-5 and TRBJ1-3): DARVTQTPRHKVTEMGQEVTMRCQPILGHNTVFWYRQTMMQGLELLAYFRNRAPLDDSGMPKDRFSAEMPDATLATLKIQPSEPRDSAVYFCASGLFRSGNTIYFGEGSWLTVV.

This chain connects TRBV3-1 (or the pseudogene TRBV3-2) to TRBJ2-1, with 7 bases aligning to TRBD2. The J segment lost 5 bases and the V segment lost 3 bases, leaving 7 bases of the junction unmatched. Germline V gene lookup returns CDR1 LGHDT and CDR2 YNNKEL (reference sequence). The CDR3 is 15 amino acids. For the CDR3, the DNA is TGTGCCAGCAGCCACCAGCGGGAAAGGCACAATGAGCAGTTCTTC. This codes for CASSHQRERHNEQFF.

The CDR3 sequence: CASGSTGVGYTDTQYF. CDR3 nucleotide sequence: TGTGCCAGTGGATCGACAGGTGTGGGGTACACAGATACGCAGTATTTT. The rearrangement joins TRBV27 to TRBJ2-3, with D possibly matching TRBD1 (6 bases). The CDR3 extends over 16 amino acids. Germline-derived CDR1 and CDR2 are MNHEY and SMNVEV (reference sequence). V was cut by 9 bases and J by 2 bases, with 21 bases left in between.

The rearrangement joins TRBV11-2 to TRBJ1-5; possibly TRBD1 for D (5 bases). From germline, CDR1 is SGHAT and CDR2 FQNNGV. The CDR3 extends over 16 amino acids. V was shortened by 0 bases and J by 1 base, with 10 bases between the two germline ends. This chain's CDR3 is CASSLDLWGSNQPQHF. The CDR3 DNA reads as TGTGCCAGCAGCTTAGATCTCTGGGGCAGCAATCAGCCCCAGCATTTT.

This chain joins TRBV7-2 and TRBJ2-1; tentatively, D is TRBD2 (6 bases). Between the trimmed V and J ends, which lost 5 bases and 5 bases, there was a span of 16 bases. This CDR3 contains 15 residues. CDR1 and CDR2 from the germline V gene are SGHTA and FQGNSA. The DNA of the CDR3 is TGTGCCAGCAGCCCCCGGAGGGGAGGAGACAATGAGCAGTTCTTC. Amino acids: CASSPRRGGDNEQFF.

This clone appeared a single time. The chain recombines TRBV5-1 with TRBJ1-3; 7 nucleotides match TRBD1. The CDR3 consists of 13 residues. Germline V gene sequence: CDR1 SGHRS, CDR2 YFSETQ. V was clipped by 5 bases and J by 4 bases; unmatched bases: 3. The CDR3 bases are TGCGCCAGCAGTTCGACAGGGGGAAACACCATATATTTT. Protein product: CASSSTGGNTIYF.

V and J are TRBV11-2 and TRBJ2-5, with 8 positions matching TRBD1. Germline CDR1 is SGHAT and CDR2 is FQNNGV. Germline trimming cut 3 bases from V and 5 bases from J; bases unmatched to any gene: 8. This CDR3 has 15 amino acids. DNA for the CDR3: TGTGCCAGCAGCTTCCTACAGGGGGTGAGGGAGACCCAGTACTTC. Protein sequence: CASSFLQGVRETQYF. The complete variable domain, with remaining parts taken from reference TRBV11-2 and TRBJ2-5, reads EAGVAQSPRYKIIEKRQSVAFWCNPISGHATLYWYQQILGQGPKLLIQFQNNGVVDDSQLPKDRFSAERLKGVDSTLKIQPAKLEDSAVYLCASSFLQGVRETQYFGPGTRLLVL.

This clone was seen more than once but under ten times. V is TRBV28 and J is TRBJ1-6; D uncertain. This CDR3 has 15 residues. The V and J ends lost 7 bases and 0 bases respectively, with 10 bases between them. The germline V gene has CDR1 MDHEN and CDR2 SYDVKM. CDR3 residues: CASTDRSSYNSPLHF. The DNA of the CDR3 is TGTGCCAGCACCGATAGGAGCTCCTATAATTCACCCCTCCACTTT.

The table lists this clone with a count of one. This chain uses TRBV3-1 (or the pseudogene TRBV3-2) with TRBJ2-5; a weak D match, TRBD2 (6 bases). The V end lost 3 bases, the J end lost 7 bases, and 12 bases lay between the germline ends. CDR1 is LGHDT and CDR2 is YNNKEL in the germline V gene (reference sequence). This CDR3 comprises 13 residues. The CDR3 DNA is TGTGCCAGCAGCCACGGGAGCGCGGGGACCCAGTACTTC. Encoded protein: CASSHGSAGTQYF.

The CDR3 bases are TGTGCCAGCAGCCCTCAGGGGGCGGACTATGGCTACACCTTC. Protein: CASSPQGADYGYTF. The V and J genes are TRBV7-2 and TRBJ1-2; 8 nucleotides match TRBD1. This CDR3 region has 14 residues. Germline lookup yields CDR1 SGHTA and CDR2 FQGNSA. J was trimmed by 3 bases and V by 5 bases; bases with no gene match: 5.

V gene TRBV5-4 combines with J gene TRBJ2-1, with D tentatively TRBD2 (5 bases). V lost 6 bases and J 5 bases, leaving 18 bases between the germline ends. The CDR3 sequence is 15 residues long. Germline V lookup: CDR1 SGHNT, CDR2 YYREEE (reference sequence). The CDR3 loop reads CASMEEWVVDNEQFF. CDR3 in DNA: TGTGCCAGCATGGAGGAATGGGTCGTTGACAATGAGCAGTTCTTC.

V is TRBV30 and J is TRBJ1-2; D is possibly TRBD1 (6 bases). The germline CDR1 and CDR2 sequences are GTSNPN and SVGIG (reference sequence). V lost 7 bases, J lost 5 bases, and 23 bases lay in between. The CDR3 totals 15 residues. The CDR3 reads CASHRDMLPIYGYTF. In DNA, the CDR3 is TGTGCCTCTCACCGGGACATGCTACCGATTTATGGCTACACCTTC.

DNA for the CDR3: TGTGCCATCAGTGATGGCGGGACAGGCGGTTCCTACGAGCAGTACTTC. Its protein product is CAISDGGTGGSYEQYF. The J gene is TRBJ2-7, the V gene TRBV10-3, with TRBD1 identical over 8 bases. Germline CDR1 and CDR2: ENHRY and SYGVKD. The length of the CDR3 is 16 residues. V gave up 3 bases and J gave up 1 base; unmatched junction bases: 8.

This sequence joins TRBV6-5 and TRBJ2-2, with D possibly being TRBD2 (5 bases). V was pared by 6 bases and J by 6 bases, with 8 bases between. This CDR3 is built from 12 residues. Germline CDR1 reads MNHEY; CDR2 reads SVGAGI. The CDR3 loop is CASRPEAGELFF. As DNA, the CDR3 is TGTGCCAGCAGGCCGGAGGCCGGGGAGCTGTTTTTT.

The chain has TRBV3-1 (or the pseudogene TRBV3-2) and TRBJ2-7; 9 bases fit TRBD2. The J segment lost 1 base and the V segment lost 2 bases, leaving 9 bases of the junction unmatched. In germline, CDR1 is LGHDT, CDR2 YNNKEL (reference sequence). This CDR3 is 17 amino acids long. Here the CDR3 reads CASSQNYVRGGSYEQYF. CDR3 bases: TGTGCCAGCAGCCAAAATTACGTGCGGGGGGGATCCTACGAGCAGTACTTC.

The chain combines TRBV5-1 with TRBJ1-4; 7 bases are a match to TRBD1. After removal of 3 bases from V and 5 bases from J, the junction contained 7 bases not matched to a gene. This CDR3 comprises 15 residues. Germline CDR1 SGHRS, CDR2 YFSETQ. The CDR3 nucleotides read TGCGCCAGCAGCTCGAGACAGGGTCAAAATGAAAAACTGTTTTTT. It codes for CASSSRQGQNEKLFF. The whole variable domain, remainder taken from reference TRBV5-1 and TRBJ1-4, is KAGVTQTPRYLIKTRGQQVTLSCSPISGHRSVSWYQQTPGQGLQFLFEYFSETQRNKGNFPGRFSGRQFSNSRSEMNVSTLELGDSALYLCASSSRQGQNEKLFFGSGTQLSVL.

CDR3 DNA: TGTGCCAGCAGCTTGACTTACACAGATACGCAGTATTTT. It specifies CASSLTYTDTQYF. This chain joins TRBV7-3 and TRBJ2-3; D gene unclear. Looked up from germline, CDR1 is SGHTA and CDR2 is FQGTGA. This CDR3 is built from 13 residues. Trimming removed 3 bases from V and 2 bases from J, with 6 bases in between.

The chain employs TRBV10-3 and TRBJ2-2; 7 positions match TRBD1. With 10 bases clipped from V and 1 base from J, the junction kept 3 bases outside the gene matches. The CDR3 covers 13 residues. Looked up from germline, CDR1 is ENHRY and CDR2 is SYGVKD. This CDR3 reads CATRDRNTGELFF. In DNA form, the CDR3 reads TGTGCCACAAGGGACAGGAACACCGGGGAGCTGTTTTTT.

This chain uses TRBV7-9 with TRBJ1-5; no reliable D call. The CDR3 consists of 13 residues. Germline loops: CDR1 SEHNR, CDR2 FQNEAQ (reference sequence). With 3 bases removed from V and 5 bases from J, the gap between germline ends came to 8 bases. DNA for the CDR3: TGTGCCAGCAGCTTGGGGAGAGATCAGCCCCAGCATTTT. Residues: CASSLGRDQPQHF.

The gene calls are TRBV21-1 and TRBJ2-5; the table names TRBD2, a call not compared with the DNA. TRBV21-1 is a known pseudogene. The CDR3 covers 14 residues. CDR3 residues: CASSNGGELETQYF. The CDR3 DNA reads TGTGCCAGCAGCAACGGGGGGGAACTAGAGACCCAGTACTTC.